These T cell receptor beta chains were read from a single sample in a study of blood T cell repertoires in COVID-19. Generated by immunoSEQ multiplex PCR, the TCRdb table keeps only in-frame clones and is missing some. The sample has 200,000 to 300,000 clones; about 89% are singletons. The sequenced sample was peripheral blood. All receptors derive from a man aged 35 to 55 who had recovered from COVID-19. Both conserved end residues are part of each CDR3. The order of the fields is J gene, D gene, clone size, V gene, CDR3 DNA, CDR3 protein. The D gene is left open where the match is weak. Not every row has a clone size; where given, it reads once, few, many or a size class.

J: TRBJ2-5; D: -; size: -; V: TRBV5-1; DNA: TGCGCCAGCAGCTTGGGACAGGATGCTTATGCGACCCAGTACTTC; CDR3: CASSLGQDAYATQYF
J: TRBJ1-6; D: -; size: once; V: TRBV3-1/TRBV3-2; DNA: TGTGCCAGCAGCCACTTACAGGGAACCTATAATTCACCCCTCCACTTT; CDR3: CASSHLQGTYNSPLHF
J: TRBJ2-7; D: -; size: -; V: TRBV18; DNA: TGTGCCAGCTCACCACCCCCAGGAAACTACGAGCAGTACTTC; CDR3: CASSPPPGNYEQYF
J: TRBJ2-2; D: TRBD1; size: -; V: TRBV11-3; DNA: TGTGCCAGCCCCAATCCCCCGGGACAGGGGTGCTTCAGGGACACCGGGGAGCTGTTTTTT; CDR3: CASPNPPGQGCFRDTGELFF
J: TRBJ1-3; D: -; size: few; V: TRBV7-6; DNA: TGTGCCAGCAGCATCTCGCCAGAGCCGGGGAACACCATATATTTT; CDR3: CASSISPEPGNTIYF
J: TRBJ1-2; D: -; size: many; V: TRBV2; DNA: TGTGCCAGCAGTCTTTGGCAGGGCGGCTACACCTTC; CDR3: CASSLWQGGYTF
J: TRBJ2-2; D: -; size: -; V: TRBV7-2; DNA: TGTGCCAGCAGCCCCCGGAACAGGGATGACGGGGAGCTGTTTTTT; CDR3: CASSPRNRDDGELFF
J: TRBJ2-5; D: TRBD1; size: -; V: TRBV5-4; DNA: TGTGCCAGCAGCTTGGGTGGACAGGGGGCGAGCTGGGAGACCCAGTACTTC; CDR3: CASSLGGQGASWETQYF
J: TRBJ2-2; D: -; size: -; V: TRBV19; DNA: TGTGCCAGTACAGACACCGGGGAGCTGTTTTTT; CDR3: CASTDTGELFF
J: TRBJ1-5; D: -; size: -; V: TRBV7-9; DNA: TGTGCCAGCAGCTTAGCGCGGGGGGGACTAGATAGCAATCAGCCCCAGCATTTT; CDR3: CASSLARGGLDSNQPQHF
J: TRBJ1-2; D: TRBD1; size: -; V: TRBV7-2; DNA: TGTGCCAGCAGCTTCGGGACAGGGGGCGGCTATGGCTACACCTTC; CDR3: CASSFGTGGGYGYTF
J: TRBJ2-1; D: TRBD1; size: -; V: TRBV5-1; DNA: TGCGCCAGCAACCTACAGGGGGCAGGAAATGAGCAGTTCTTC; CDR3: CASNLQGAGNEQFF
J: TRBJ2-5; D: TRBD2; size: -; V: TRBV3-1/TRBV3-2; DNA: TGTGCCAGCAGCCCTGGGACTACCCAAGAGACCCAGTACTTC; CDR3: CASSPGTTQETQYF
J: TRBJ2-1; D: TRBD1; size: once; V: TRBV7-9; DNA: TGTGCCAGCAGCTTATACAGGACAGGGGGCTACAATGAGCAGTTCTTC; CDR3: CASSLYRTGGYNEQFF
J: TRBJ1-2; D: -; size: -; V: TRBV13; DNA: TGTGCCAGCAGCTTAGGATCCATTCAGGTCAACTATGGCTACACCTTC; CDR3: CASSLGSIQVNYGYTF